The source of this T cell receptor beta chain is a study of neurological immune-mediated disorders. TCRdb reprocessed the 5' RACE reads with MiXCR, giving one entry per CDR3 protein. Among 66,000 or so distinct CDR3 sequences listed, around 5.5% were seen once. In its sample, this clonotype was seen many times. The clonotype was recovered from a woman under 40 with multiple sclerosis. The sequenced sample consisted of PBMCs.

CDR3 loop: CATLAGANNEQFF. The CDR3 bases are TGTGCCACCCTAGCGGGGGCGAACAATGAGCAGTTCTTC. The chain couples TRBV10-3 to TRBJ2-1, with 10 bases aligning to TRBD2. Germline assignment: CDR1 ENHRY and CDR2 SYGVKD. This CDR3 region has 13 residues. Trimming removed 10 bases from V and 5 bases from J; junction bases left unmatched: 5.